These T cell receptor beta chains were read from a single sample in a study of T-cell reconstitution after alpha-beta-depleted transplantation in children. MiXCR was run by TCRdb on the PCR reads, yielding one entry per CDR3 protein. This sample has about 270,000 distinct CDR3 sequences, with more than 8% found just once. The sequences come from PBMCs from the stem cell graft donor, collected from the stem cell graft. Source of these receptors: a human donor who donated a stem cell graft to a child with SCID. CDR3s include the opening cysteine and the closing phenylalanine or tryptophan. Fields, in order: clone size, J gene, V gene, D gene, CDR3 protein, CDR3 DNA. A D gene is named only where the DNA matches it firmly. Expanded clones get a size class; other rows say once, few or many, or leave the size out.

few | TRBJ1-1 | TRBV11-2 | TRBD1 | CASSPRWDRGLMNTEAFF | TGTGCCAGCAGCCCTCGGTGGGACAGGGGTCTTATGAACACTGAAGCTTTCTTT
many | TRBJ2-7 | TRBV29-1 | . | CSVVMTYEQYF | TGCAGCGTTGTAATGACCTACGAGCAGTACTTC
. | TRBJ2-1 | TRBV19 | . | CASSTRPYNEQFF | TGTGCCAGTAGTACTCGACCCTATAATGAGCAGTTCTTC
. | TRBJ2-7 | TRBV7-9 | . | CASSSGQRTARGYEQYF | TGTGCCAGCAGCTCAGGCCAACGGACAGCTCGAGGCTACGAGCAGTACTTC
many | TRBJ1-1 | TRBV11-2 | . | CASSLPDTEAFF | TGTGCCAGCAGCTTACCTGACACTGAAGCTTTCTTT
. | TRBJ1-4 | TRBV18 | . | CASSPLGSNEKLFF | TGTGCCAGCTCACCATTGGGGTCTAATGAAAAACTGTTTTTT
. | TRBJ2-1 | TRBV20-1 | . | CSASEGGSYNEQFF | TGCAGTGCTAGTGAGGGGGGGTCCTACAATGAGCAGTTCTTC
. | TRBJ2-7 | TRBV15 | . | CATSRDPSSYEQYF | TGTGCCACCAGCAGAGATCCCTCCAGCTACGAGCAGTACTTC
. | TRBJ2-5 | TRBV5-1 | TRBD2 | CASSLGLAGSGETQYF | TGCGCCAGCAGCTTGGGACTAGCGGGGTCGGGAGAGACCCAGTACTTC
few | TRBJ2-3 | TRBV12-5 | TRBD1 | CASGPPVRGRTDTQYF | TGTGCTAGTGGTCCCCCCGTCAGGGGGCGAACAGATACGCAGTATTTT
few | TRBJ2-3 | TRBV7-2 | . | CASSSDGPGYTQYF | TGTGCCAGCAGTTCTGACGGACCAGGTTATACGCAGTATTTT
. | TRBJ2-3 | TRBV24-1 | TRBD2 | CATSGLDDTQYF | TGTGCCACCTCGGGACTAGACGATACGCAGTATTTT
many | TRBJ2-2 | TRBV3-1 | . | CASSQDYRTIRVTGELFF | TGTGCCAGCAGCCAAGATTATCGGACTATCCGAGTCACCGGGGAGCTGTTTTTT
. | TRBJ2-7 | TRBV10-3 | . | CAISETSLSYEQYF | TGTGCCATCAGTGAAACCAGCCTCTCCTACGAGCAGTACTTC
. | TRBJ1-6 | TRBV10-3 | TRBD1 | CAIRLSGTAGSPLHF | TGTGCCATCAGGCTGTCCGGGACAGCGGGTTCACCCCTCCACTTT
. | TRBJ2-3 | TRBV29-1 | . | CSVERIGQAGDTQYF | TGCAGCGTTGAAAGGATCGGACAAGCAGGGGATACGCAGTATTTT
few | TRBJ1-2 | TRBV5-1 | . | CASSLEVDNYGYTF | TGCGCCAGCAGCTTGGAGGTAGACAACTATGGCTACACCTTC
. | TRBJ1-6 | TRBV5-1 | TRBD1 | CASSLEAPGQGMNSPLHF | TGCGCCAGCAGCTTGGAGGCACCGGGACAGGGGATGAATTCACCCCTCCACTTT
many | TRBJ1-2 | TRBV12-3/TRBV12-4 | TRBD1 | CASQGQGNYGYTF | TGTGCCAGCCAGGGACAGGGGAACTATGGCTACACCTTC
. | TRBJ1-2 | TRBV11-2 | . | CASSPIYGGYTF | TGTGCCAGCAGTCCCATTTACGGTGGCTACACCTTC
few | TRBJ2-1 | TRBV28 | TRBD2 | CASTKSGATYNEQFF | TGTGCCAGCACCAAGAGCGGGGCGACCTACAATGAGCAGTTCTTC
. | TRBJ1-5 | TRBV6-5 | . | CASSLHRQGNQPQHF | TGTGCCAGCAGTTTACATCGACAGGGCAATCAGCCCCAGCATTTT
. | TRBJ1-2 | TRBV7-2 | TRBD1 | CASSLGMTGWYGYTF | TGTGCCAGCAGCTTAGGAATGACAGGGTGGTATGGCTACACCTTC
many | TRBJ2-7 | TRBV25-1 | . | CASSATYEQYF | TGTGCCAGCAGTGCGACCTACGAGCAGTACTTC
. | TRBJ1-1 | TRBV7-9 | TRBD1 | CASRRSGGNTEAFF | TGTGCCAGCAGAAGATCAGGGGGGAACACTGAAGCTTTCTTT
. | TRBJ2-5 | TRBV10-3 | . | CAIREGLEAETQYF | TGTGCCATCAGGGAGGGACTGGAGGCAGAGACCCAGTACTTC
. | TRBJ2-4 | TRBV7-2 | TRBD2 | CASSPSSGGAKNIQYF | TGTGCCAGCAGCCCGTCCAGCGGGGGAGCCAAAAACATTCAGTACTTC
. | TRBJ2-3 | TRBV20-1 | . | CSAGETVRADTQYF | TGCAGTGCTGGGGAGACTGTTCGGGCAGATACGCAGTATTTT
. | TRBJ1-6 | TRBV20-1 | . | CSAVGGEHQNSPLHF | TGCAGTGCTGTGGGGGGAGAACATCAAAATTCACCCCTCCACTTT
few | TRBJ1-2 | TRBV10-3 | . | CAIASHGPNYGYTF | TGTGCCATCGCGTCGCACGGACCCAACTATGGCTACACCTTC
few | TRBJ2-2 | TRBV29-1 | . | CSVSQGGPYTGELFF | TGCAGCGTGTCCCAGGGTGGGCCTTACACCGGGGAGCTGTTTTTT
. | TRBJ1-2 | TRBV20-1 | . | CSATRPLGNYGYTF | TGCAGTGCCACCAGACCTTTAGGGAACTATGGCTACACCTTC
. | TRBJ2-1 | TRBV20-1 | TRBD1 | CSARATLGTGANNEQFF | TGCAGTGCTAGAGCCACTCTGGGGACAGGGGCTAATAATGAGCAGTTCTTC
. | TRBJ1-2 | TRBV5-4 | . | CASGSGARGYTF | TGTGCCAGCGGCTCGGGAGCGCGTGGCTACACCTTC
few | TRBJ2-2 | TRBV10-1 | . | CASSEARVTGELFF | TGCGCCAGCAGTGAAGCCAGGGTCACCGGGGAGCTGTTTTTT
. | TRBJ1-5 | TRBV27 | . | CASSLGRASNQPQHF | TGTGCCAGCAGTTTGGGAAGGGCAAGTAATCAGCCCCAGCATTTT
. | TRBJ2-6 | TRBV7-8 | . | CASNSGGSGANVLTF | TGTGCCAGCAACTCTGGGGGTTCTGGGGCCAACGTCCTGACTTTC
. | TRBJ2-1 | TRBV27 | . | CASSARGENEQFF | TGTGCCAGCAGTGCAAGGGGGGAAAATGAGCAGTTCTTC
. | TRBJ2-6 | TRBV27 | . | CASSPSGSGANVLTF | TGTGCCAGCAGTCCGTCGGGCTCTGGGGCCAACGTCCTGACTTTC
. | TRBJ1-2 | TRBV7-9 | . | CASTRPDYYGYTF | TGTGCCAGCACCCGTCCGGATTACTATGGCTACACCTTC
. | TRBJ1-6 | TRBV6-2/TRBV6-3 | . | CASGTGNSPLHF | TGTGCCAGCGGGACTGGAAATTCACCCCTCCACTTT
. | TRBJ2-7 | TRBV18 | TRBD2 | CASSPTGTSTYEQYF | TGTGCCAGCTCACCTACCGGGACTAGTACCTACGAGCAGTACTTC
. | TRBJ2-7 | TRBV5-5 | . | CASSNTLGSYEQYF | TGTGCCAGCAGCAACACCCTCGGCTCCTACGAGCAGTACTTC
many | TRBJ2-7 | TRBV4-2 | TRBD1 | CASSPTTGRGYEQYF | TGTGCCAGCAGCCCAACGACAGGGAGAGGTTACGAGCAGTACTTC
. | TRBJ2-3 | TRBV7-3 | . | CASSSWGTSTDTQYF | TGTGCCAGCAGCTCCTGGGGGACTAGCACAGATACGCAGTATTTT
many | TRBJ2-3 | TRBV11-2 | . | CASSLGDREAQYF | TGTGCCAGCAGCTTAGGCGACCGAGAAGCGCAGTATTTT
few | TRBJ2-7 | TRBV12-3/TRBV12-4 | . | CASSLSRGPEQYF | TGTGCCAGCAGTTTAAGCAGGGGCCCCGAGCAGTACTTC
. | TRBJ2-3 | TRBV7-9 | . | CASSPGNPVTDTQYF | TGTGCCAGCAGCCCCGGGAACCCAGTTACAGATACGCAGTATTTT
few | TRBJ2-1 | TRBV7-9 | . | CASIGAYNEQFF | TGTGCCAGCATTGGCGCCTACAATGAGCAGTTCTTC
few | TRBJ1-1 | TRBV11-2 | TRBD1 | CASSPKTGGVTEAFF | TGTGCCAGCAGCCCGAAGACAGGGGGGGTGACTGAAGCTTTCTTT
. | TRBJ2-5 | TRBV7-2 | . | CASSLVMYSETQYF | TGTGCCAGCAGCTTAGTTATGTATTCGGAGACCCAGTACTTC
. | TRBJ2-3 | TRBV29-1 | TRBD2 | CSVEFSSGGFQDTQYF | TGCAGCGTTGAGTTTTCTAGCGGGGGTTTTCAAGATACGCAGTATTTT
few | TRBJ2-1 | TRBV20-1 | TRBD2 | CSARDPSGGVHPFDEQFF | TGCAGTGCTAGAGATCCTAGCGGGGGGGTCCATCCGTTTGATGAGCAGTTCTTC
few | TRBJ2-7 | TRBV5-1 | . | CASSLEGAPSYEQYF | TGCGCCAGCAGCTTGGAAGGGGCCCCCTCCTACGAGCAGTACTTC
many | TRBJ2-2 | TRBV10-3 | TRBD1 | CAIRDREDTGELFF | TGTGCCATCAGGGACAGGGAGGATACCGGGGAGCTGTTTTTT
. | TRBJ1-2 | TRBV5-1 | . | CASSLGTSNYGYTF | TGCGCCAGCAGCTTGGGGACATCAAACTATGGCTACACCTTC
few | TRBJ2-7 | TRBV2 | TRBD1 | CASSEGQGDSYEQYF | TGTGCCAGCAGTGAAGGGCAGGGGGACTCCTACGAGCAGTACTTC
many | TRBJ2-3 | TRBV10-3 | . | CAISESDTGGTDTQYF | TGTGCCATCAGTGAGTCCGATACCGGGGGCACAGATACGCAGTATTTT
many | TRBJ1-1 | TRBV7-8 | . | CASSLIIGGGAEAFF | TGTGCCAGCAGCTTAATTATAGGGGGTGGAGCTGAAGCTTTCTTT
few | TRBJ1-1 | TRBV27 | . | CASPGEGCSLVNTEAFF | TGTGCCAGCCCCGGGGAGGGATGTTCCCTAGTGAACACTGAAGCTTTCTTT